The present T cell receptor (beta chain) was sequenced within a study of blood T cell repertoires in COVID-19. The wider study: The United States, Italy and Spain were the sources of the acute and convalescent COVID-19 samples. T cells, B-cell-depleted T cells, or PBMCs supplied cDNA or gDNA.

Per the original methods: Nucleated cell counts were estimated from reference gene primer amplification. Using immunoSEQ multiplex PCR, the repertoire was profiled, and TCRdb retains in-frame clones only, with some absent. D and trimming were read from the DNA, whereas the V and J calls and clone size are those reported in that table. The table shows around 53,000 clones, with less than 85% occurring only once. Trimming cost V 5 bases and J 4 bases, with 17 bases left between them. The CDR3 runs 15 residues. CDR1 and CDR2 (germline): ENHRY, SYGVKD. The sample was peripheral blood. This clonotype was sampled from a man in his 70s with active COVID-19. The chain carries TRBV10-3 and TRBJ1-2, with D possibly being TRBD1 (6 bases). The CDR3 sequence is CAISNGQSGGYGYTF. The DNA of the CDR3 is TGTGCCATCAGTAACGGACAGAGCGGAGGCTATGGCTACACCTTC.